This T cell receptor beta chain is from a study of T cells in Graves' hyperthyroidism and ophthalmopathy. Amplification targeted TCR beta CDR3 regions from RNA transcripts. The HTBI primer set served for first-round RT-PCR of the TCR CDR3. TCRdb ran MiXCR on the multiplex PCR reads and lists one entry per CDR3 protein. The data contain just under 750,000 distinct CDR3 sequences, under 45% of them singletons. The CDR3 sequence is 14 residues long. V dropped 5 bases and J dropped 7; count of bases not matched to a gene: 9. Germline V gene sequence: CDR1 SEHNR, CDR2 FQNEAQ (reference sequence). This clonotype was picked up a small number of times.

Specimen: blood. J is TRBJ1-2 and V is TRBV7-9, with 8 bases lining up with TRBD1. This receptor was identified in a woman in her thirties or forties with Graves' hyperthyroidism. CDR3 DNA: TGTGCCAGCAGCCCGCTGGACAGGGAGGGTGGCTACACCTTC. Translated: CASSPLDREGGYTF.